The source of this T cell receptor (beta chain) is a study of metastatic and nonmetastatic thyroid tumors. Thyroid surgery had not been preceded by any treatment in any patient. The sample holds many counts of this clone. TCRdb re-processed the PCR reads through MiXCR. The sample has more than 10,000 clones, under 30% seen once. The germline V gene encodes CDR1 SEHNR and CDR2 FQNEAQ (reference sequence). The CDR3 is 13 residues long. Trimming left V 11 bases short and J 6 bases short, with 17 bases between. The chain is built from TRBV7-9 and TRBJ1-5; D may be TRBD1 (5 bases). Sequencing used tumor tissue. The TCR comes from a female donor with papillary thyroid cancer or a benign thyroid nodule (not recorded which). Some clones in this sample may be carry-over from other donors' samples. CDR3 DNA: TGTGCCCTGGGGGACGCCGACGGTCAGCCCCAGCATTTT. Protein: CALGDADGQPQHF.